A selection of T cell receptor beta chains follows, all from one sample in a study of cytomegalovirus exposure and HLA in healthy donors. Assay used: immunoSEQ multiplex PCR; TCRdb lists only in-frame clones, some missing. The profile covers approximately 100,000 clones, with around 80% appearing a single time and approximately 4.1% taken by the ten largest. Input material: PBMCs. Every receptor here comes from a female donor in good health and CMV-seropositive. Each CDR3 is given with its conserved first and last residue. D genes are given only for firm matches. Some rows have no size entry. The others give once, few or many, or a class for an expanded clone.

v_gene	j_gene	d_gene	abundance	CDR3nt	CDR3aa
TRBV11-2	TRBJ2-2	TRBD2	-	TGTGCCAGCAGCTTAGGAGCGGGAGGAACCGGGGAGCTGTTTTTT	CASSLGAGGTGELFF
TRBV5-4	TRBJ1-1	TRBD1	-	TGTGCCAGCAGCCCTCCCCGCGGGACAGGGACGAACACTGAAGCTTTCTTT	CASSPPRGTGTNTEAFF
TRBV27	TRBJ2-1	-	-	TGTGCCAGCAGTTTCGCTAGCAGCAATGAGCAGTTCTTC	CASSFASSNEQFF
TRBV6-6	TRBJ2-5	TRBD1	-	TGTGCCAGCAGTTACCGAGGACAGGGGGAGACCCAGTACTTC	CASSYRGQGETQYF
TRBV4-2	TRBJ1-4	TRBD1	few	TGTGCCAGCAGCCAAGGGACAGGGGATGAAAAACTGTTTTTT	CASSQGTGDEKLFF
TRBV7-2	TRBJ2-7	TRBD2	once	TGTGCCAGCAGCTTCGGGGGGTCCTACGAGCAGTACTTC	CASSFGGSYEQYF
TRBV7-2	TRBJ2-7	-	-	TGTGCCAGCAGCCGGGACACCGCTGGGTACGAGCAGTACTTC	CASSRDTAGYEQYF
TRBV19	TRBJ2-3	-	once	TGTGCCAGCAGCGAACGGACAGCACCGTCAGATACGCAGTATTTT	CASSERTAPSDTQYF
TRBV6-6	TRBJ1-5	-	-	TGTGCCAGCAGTACCGACGGCAGGGGCAATCAGCCCCAGCATTTT	CASSTDGRGNQPQHF
TRBV27	TRBJ2-3	TRBD2	-	TGTGCCAGCAGTTTTTCCCCTTACGGGACTAGGCTTGATACGCAGTATTTT	CASSFSPYGTRLDTQYF
TRBV2	TRBJ1-5	TRBD1	-	TGTGCCAGCAGGAGGGGGCAGGGGGCAGGCAATCAGCCCCAGCATTTT	CASRRGQGAGNQPQHF
TRBV7-9	TRBJ1-1	-	-	TGTGCCAGCAGCTTACAGAACACTGAAGCTTTCTTT	CASSLQNTEAFF
TRBV5-6	TRBJ2-3	TRBD2	-	TGTGCCGGCAGCTTGCTAGCGGCAAGCACAGATACGCAGTATTTT	CAGSLLAASTDTQYF
TRBV11-3	TRBJ2-7	TRBD2	-	TGTGCCAGCAGCTTAGGGGGGGGGACGGGGCTCTACGAGCAGTACTTC	CASSLGGGTGLYEQYF
TRBV30	TRBJ1-1	-	-	TGTGGGGGGGGGCAGGTGAACACTGAAGCTTTCTTT	CGGGQVNTEAFF
TRBV23-1	TRBJ2-7	TRBD2	-	TGCGCCAGCAGTACGTGGATCGGGAGGCTTAGGTACGAGCAGTACTTC	CASSTWIGRLRYEQYF
TRBV5-4	TRBJ2-4	TRBD1	once	TGTGCCAGCACGGGACAGGGAGTCGGGGCCAAAAACATTCAGTACTTC	CASTGQGVGAKNIQYF